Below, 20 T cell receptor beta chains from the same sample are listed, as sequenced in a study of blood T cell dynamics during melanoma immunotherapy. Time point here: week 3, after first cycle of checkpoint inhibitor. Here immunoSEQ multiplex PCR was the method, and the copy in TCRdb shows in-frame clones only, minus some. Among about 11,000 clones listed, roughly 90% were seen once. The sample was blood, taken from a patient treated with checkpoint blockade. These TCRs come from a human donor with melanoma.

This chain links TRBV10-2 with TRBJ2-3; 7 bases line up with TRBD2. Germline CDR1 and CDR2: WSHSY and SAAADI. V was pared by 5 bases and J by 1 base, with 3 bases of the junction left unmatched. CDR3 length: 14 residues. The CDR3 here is CASSHSGRTDTQYF. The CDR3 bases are TGCGCCAGCAGTCATAGCGGGCGCACAGATACGCAGTATTTT.

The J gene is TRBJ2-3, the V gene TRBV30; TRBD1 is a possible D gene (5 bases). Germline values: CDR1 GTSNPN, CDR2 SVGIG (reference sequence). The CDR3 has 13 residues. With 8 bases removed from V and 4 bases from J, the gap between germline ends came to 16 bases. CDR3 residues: CAGRRQGADTQYF. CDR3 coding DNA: TGTGCCGGCCGTCGGCAGGGTGCAGATACGCAGTATTTT.

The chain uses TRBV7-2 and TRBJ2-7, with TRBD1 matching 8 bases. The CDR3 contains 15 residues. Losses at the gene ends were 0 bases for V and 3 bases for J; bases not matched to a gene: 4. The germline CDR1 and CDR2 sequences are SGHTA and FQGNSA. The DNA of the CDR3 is TGTGCCAGCAGCTTAGCTTCCGGACAGGGCTACGAGCAGTACTTC. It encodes CASSLASGQGYEQYF. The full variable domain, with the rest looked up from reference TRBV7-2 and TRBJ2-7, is GAGVSQSPSNKVTEKGKDVELRCDPISGHTALYWYRQSLGQGLEFLIYFQGNSAPDKSGLPSDRFSAERTGGSVSTLTIQRTQQEDSAVYLCASSLASGQGYEQYFGPGTRLTVT.

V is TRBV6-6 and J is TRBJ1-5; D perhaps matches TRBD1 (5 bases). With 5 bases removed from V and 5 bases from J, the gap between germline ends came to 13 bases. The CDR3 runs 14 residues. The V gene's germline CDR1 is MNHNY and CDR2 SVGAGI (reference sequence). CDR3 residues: CASSPPGLHQPQHF. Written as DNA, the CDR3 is TGTGCCAGCAGTCCTCCGGGGCTGCATCAGCCCCAGCATTTT.

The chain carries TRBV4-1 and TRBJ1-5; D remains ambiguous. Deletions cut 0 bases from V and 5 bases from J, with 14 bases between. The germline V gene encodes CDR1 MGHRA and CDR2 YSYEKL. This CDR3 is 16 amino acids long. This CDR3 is CASSQEYGRFDQPQHF. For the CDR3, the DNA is TGCGCCAGCAGCCAAGAGTACGGACGTTTCGATCAGCCCCAGCATTTT.

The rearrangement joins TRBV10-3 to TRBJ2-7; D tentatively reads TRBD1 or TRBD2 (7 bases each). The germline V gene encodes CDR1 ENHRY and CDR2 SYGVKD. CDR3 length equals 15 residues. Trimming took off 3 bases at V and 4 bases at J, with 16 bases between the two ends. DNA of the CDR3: TGTGCCATCAGTGACGGGTCAGGGGGGGCTTACGAGCAGTACTTC. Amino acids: CAISDGSGGAYEQYF.

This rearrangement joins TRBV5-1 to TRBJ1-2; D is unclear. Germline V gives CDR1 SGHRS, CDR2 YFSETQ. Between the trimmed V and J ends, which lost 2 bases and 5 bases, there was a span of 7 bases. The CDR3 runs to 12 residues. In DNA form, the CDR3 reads TGCGCCAGCAGCTTCCCAGGATATGGCTACACCTTC. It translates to CASSFPGYGYTF.

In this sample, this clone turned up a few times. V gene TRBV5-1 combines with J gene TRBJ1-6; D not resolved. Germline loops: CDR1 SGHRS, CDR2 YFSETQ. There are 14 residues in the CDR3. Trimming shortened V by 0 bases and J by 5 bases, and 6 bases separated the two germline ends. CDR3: CASSLDGNNSPLHF. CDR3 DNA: TGCGCCAGCAGCTTGGACGGGAATAATTCACCCCTCCACTTT.

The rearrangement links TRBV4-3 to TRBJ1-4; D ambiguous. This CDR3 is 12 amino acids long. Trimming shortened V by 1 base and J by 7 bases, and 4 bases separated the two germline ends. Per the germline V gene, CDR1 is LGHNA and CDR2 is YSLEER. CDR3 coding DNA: TGCGCCAGCAGCCAAGCAGCTGAAAAACTGTTTTTT. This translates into CASSQAAEKLFF.

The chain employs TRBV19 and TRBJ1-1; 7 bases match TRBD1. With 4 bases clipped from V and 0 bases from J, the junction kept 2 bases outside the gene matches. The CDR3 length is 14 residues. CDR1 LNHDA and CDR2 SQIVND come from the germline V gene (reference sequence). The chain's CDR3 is CASSRGQMNTEAFF. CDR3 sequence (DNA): TGTGCCAGTAGTAGGGGACAGATGAACACTGAAGCTTTCTTT.

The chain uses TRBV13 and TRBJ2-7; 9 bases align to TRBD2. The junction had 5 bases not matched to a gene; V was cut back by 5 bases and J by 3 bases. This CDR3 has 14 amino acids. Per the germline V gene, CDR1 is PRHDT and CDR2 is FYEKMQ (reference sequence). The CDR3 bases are TGTGCCAGCAGCCGGCGGGGGGGCCTCTACGAGCAGTACTTC. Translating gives CASSRRGGLYEQYF.

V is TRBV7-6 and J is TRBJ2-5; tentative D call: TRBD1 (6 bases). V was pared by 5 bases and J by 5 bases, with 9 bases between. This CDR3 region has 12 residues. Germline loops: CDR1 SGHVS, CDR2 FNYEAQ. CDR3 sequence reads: CASSRQVETQYF. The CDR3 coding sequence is TGTGCCAGCAGCAGACAGGTCGAGACCCAGTACTTC.

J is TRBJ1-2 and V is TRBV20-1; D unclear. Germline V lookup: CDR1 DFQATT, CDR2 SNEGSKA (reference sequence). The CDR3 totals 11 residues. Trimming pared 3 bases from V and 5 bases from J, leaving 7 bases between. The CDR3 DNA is TGCAGTGCTAGGCCGGATTATGGCTACACCTTC. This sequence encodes CSARPDYGYTF.

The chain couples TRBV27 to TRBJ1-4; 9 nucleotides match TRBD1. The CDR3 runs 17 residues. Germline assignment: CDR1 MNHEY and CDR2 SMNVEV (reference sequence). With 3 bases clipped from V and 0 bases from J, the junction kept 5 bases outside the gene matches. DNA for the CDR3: TGTGCCAGCAGTTTCGGACAGGGGTACGCAACTAATGAAAAACTGTTTTTT. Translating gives CASSFGQGYATNEKLFF.

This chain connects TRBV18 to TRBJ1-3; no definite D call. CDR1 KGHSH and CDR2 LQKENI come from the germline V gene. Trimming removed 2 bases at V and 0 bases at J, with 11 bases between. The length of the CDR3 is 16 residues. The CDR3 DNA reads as TGTGCCAGCTCACCAATGCCCGGGCCCTCTGGAAACACCATATATTTT. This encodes CASSPMPGPSGNTIYF.

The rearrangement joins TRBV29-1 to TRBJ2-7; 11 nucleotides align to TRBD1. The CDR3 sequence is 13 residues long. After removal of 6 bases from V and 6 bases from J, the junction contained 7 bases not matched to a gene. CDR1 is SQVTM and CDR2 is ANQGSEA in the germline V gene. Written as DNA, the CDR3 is TGCAGCGTCCCGGGACAGGGGGGCTCCGAGCAGTACTTC. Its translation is CSVPGQGGSEQYF.

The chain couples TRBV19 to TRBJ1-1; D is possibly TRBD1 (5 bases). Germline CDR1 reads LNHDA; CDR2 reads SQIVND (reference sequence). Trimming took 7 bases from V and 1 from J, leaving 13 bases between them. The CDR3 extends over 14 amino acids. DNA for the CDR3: TGTGCCAGTAATGGGGGACTCCCGAACACTGAAGCTTTCTTT. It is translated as CASNGGLPNTEAFF.

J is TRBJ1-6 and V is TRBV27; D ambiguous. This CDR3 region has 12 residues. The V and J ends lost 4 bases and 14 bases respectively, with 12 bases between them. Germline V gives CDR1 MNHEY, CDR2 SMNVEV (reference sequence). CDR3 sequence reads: CASSSSVGTLHF. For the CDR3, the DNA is TGTGCCAGCAGTTCCTCAGTCGGAACCCTCCACTTT.

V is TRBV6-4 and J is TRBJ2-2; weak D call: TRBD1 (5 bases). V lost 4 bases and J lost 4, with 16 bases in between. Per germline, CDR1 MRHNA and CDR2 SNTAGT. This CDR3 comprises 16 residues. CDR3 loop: CASSVTGLRGTGELFF. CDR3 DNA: TGTGCCAGCAGTGTCACAGGTCTCCGCGGCACCGGGGAGCTGTTTTTT.

The CDR3 protein is CASSLGQYSGNTIYF. DNA for the CDR3: TGTGCCAGCAGCTTGGGGCAGTACTCTGGAAACACCATATATTTT. J is TRBJ1-3 and V is TRBV5-5, with no clear D. Between the trimmed V and J ends, which lost 0 bases and 0 bases, there was a span of 7 bases. The germline CDR1 and CDR2 sequences are SGHKS and YYEKEE (reference sequence). The CDR3 spans 15 residues.